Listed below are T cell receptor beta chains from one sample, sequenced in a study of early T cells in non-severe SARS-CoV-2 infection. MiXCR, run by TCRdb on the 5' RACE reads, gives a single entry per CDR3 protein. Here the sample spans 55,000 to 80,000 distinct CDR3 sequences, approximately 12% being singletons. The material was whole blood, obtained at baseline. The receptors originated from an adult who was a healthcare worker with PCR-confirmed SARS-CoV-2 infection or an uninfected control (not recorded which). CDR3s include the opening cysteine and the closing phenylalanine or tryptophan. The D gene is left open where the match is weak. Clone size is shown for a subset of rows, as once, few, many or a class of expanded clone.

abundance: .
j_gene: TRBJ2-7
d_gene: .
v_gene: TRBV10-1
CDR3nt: TGCGCCAGCAGTGAGTGGACGGAGCCCTACGAGCAGTACTTC
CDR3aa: CASSEWTEPYEQYF

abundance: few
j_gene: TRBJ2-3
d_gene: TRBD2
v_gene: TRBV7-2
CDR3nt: TGTGCCAGCAGCTTAGTAGGGACTAGCGCAGATACGCAGTATTTT
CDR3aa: CASSLVGTSADTQYF

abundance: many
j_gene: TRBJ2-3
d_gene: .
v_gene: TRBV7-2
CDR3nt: TGTGCCAGCAGCTTAGGACGAGTAGCAGGAGATACGCAGTATTTT
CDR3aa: CASSLGRVAGDTQYF

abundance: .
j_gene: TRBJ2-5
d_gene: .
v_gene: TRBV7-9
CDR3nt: TGTGCCAGCAGCTTGCTACCGGGGGCGGAGACCCAGTACTTC
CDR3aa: CASSLLPGAETQYF

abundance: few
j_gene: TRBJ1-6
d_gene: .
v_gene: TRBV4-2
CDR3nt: TGTGCCAGCAGCCAAGAACAGGAATATAATTCACCCCTCCACTTT
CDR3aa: CASSQEQEYNSPLHF

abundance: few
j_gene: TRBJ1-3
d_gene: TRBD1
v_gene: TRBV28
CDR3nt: TGTGCCAGCAAATCCGGGGGACAGCCTGTAGTAAACACCATATATTTT
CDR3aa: CASKSGGQPVVNTIYF

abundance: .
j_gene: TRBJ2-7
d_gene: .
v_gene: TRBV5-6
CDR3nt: TGTGCCAGCAGCTTGGGCGTTGTAGTCCACACCCATTCATACGAGCAGTACTTC
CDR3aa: CASSLGVVVHTHSYEQYF

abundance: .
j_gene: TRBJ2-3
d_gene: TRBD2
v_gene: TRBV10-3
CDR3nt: TGTGCCATCAGTGTGAGCGGGGGCACAGATACGCAGTATTTT
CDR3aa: CAISVSGGTDTQYF

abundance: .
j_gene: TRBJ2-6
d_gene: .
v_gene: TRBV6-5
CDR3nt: TGTGCCAGCAGGCCGGGGGACTCTGGGGCCAACGTCCTGACTTTC
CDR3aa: CASRPGDSGANVLTF

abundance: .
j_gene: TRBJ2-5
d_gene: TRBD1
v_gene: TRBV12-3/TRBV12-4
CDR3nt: TGTGCCAGCAGTCTCAACACCGGGACAGGGGTCGAGACCCAGTACTTC
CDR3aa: CASSLNTGTGVETQYF

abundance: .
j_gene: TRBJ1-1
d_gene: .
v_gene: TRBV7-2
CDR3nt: TGTGCCAGCAGGCGGGGCGGGTTGAGCCCTGAAGCTTTCTTT
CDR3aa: CASRRGGLSPEAFF

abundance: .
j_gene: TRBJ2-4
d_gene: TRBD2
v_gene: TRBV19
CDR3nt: TGTGCCAGTAGCCCCCTACTAGCGGGTGCTTCCCTTCAGTACTTC
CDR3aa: CASSPLLAGASLQYF

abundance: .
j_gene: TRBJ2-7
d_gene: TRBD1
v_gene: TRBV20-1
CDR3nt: TGCAGTGCTACCCCCGGACAGGGGTACGAGCAGTACTTC
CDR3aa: CSATPGQGYEQYF

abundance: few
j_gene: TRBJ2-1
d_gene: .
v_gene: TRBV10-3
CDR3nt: TGTGCCATTGGACACCCTGATGAGCAGTTCTTC
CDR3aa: CAIGHPDEQFF

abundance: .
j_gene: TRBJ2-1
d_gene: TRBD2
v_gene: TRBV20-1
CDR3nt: TGCAGTGCCTACCGGACTAGCGGGGGGTACAATGAGCAGTTCTTC
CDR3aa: CSAYRTSGGYNEQFF

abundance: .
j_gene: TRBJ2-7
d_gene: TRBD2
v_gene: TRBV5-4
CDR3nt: TGTGCCAGCAGCCTCGGGACTAGCGGGGGCAAGTACTTC
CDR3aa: CASSLGTSGGKYF

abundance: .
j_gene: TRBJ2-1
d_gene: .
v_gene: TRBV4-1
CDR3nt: TGCGCCAGCAGCCAAGGGAAAGCTCTAGGGAGAGACAATGAGCAGTTCTTC
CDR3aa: CASSQGKALGRDNEQFF

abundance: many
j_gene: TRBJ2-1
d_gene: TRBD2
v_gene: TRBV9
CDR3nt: TGTGCCAGCAGCGTCGGGGGACTAGCTTACGAGCAGTTCTTC
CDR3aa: CASSVGGLAYEQFF

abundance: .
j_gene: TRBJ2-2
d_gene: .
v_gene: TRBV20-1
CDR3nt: TGCAGTGCTAGAGGAGCGACGAATAGCGTAGGCACCGGGGAGCTGTTTTTT
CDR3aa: CSARGATNSVGTGELFF

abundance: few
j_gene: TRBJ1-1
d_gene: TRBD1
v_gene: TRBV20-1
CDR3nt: TGCAGTGCGGGACAGGGGGAGCACACTGAAGCTTTCTTT
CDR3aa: CSAGQGEHTEAFF

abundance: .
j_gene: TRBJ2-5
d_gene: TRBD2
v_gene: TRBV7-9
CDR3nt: TGTGCCAGCCTACACTCTTCGGCTAGCGGGAGGGCACTTGATCCTCAAGAGACCCAGTACTTC
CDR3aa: CASLHSSASGRALDPQETQYF

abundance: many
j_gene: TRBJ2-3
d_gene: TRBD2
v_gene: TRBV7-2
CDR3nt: TGTGCCAGCAGCTTGGTTAGCGGGATGGCGGATACGCAGTATTTT
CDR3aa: CASSLVSGMADTQYF

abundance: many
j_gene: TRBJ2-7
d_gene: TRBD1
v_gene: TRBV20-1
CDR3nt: TGCAGTGCTAGAGATCTTGGACAGGGGGACGCCTACGAGCAGTACTTC
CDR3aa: CSARDLGQGDAYEQYF

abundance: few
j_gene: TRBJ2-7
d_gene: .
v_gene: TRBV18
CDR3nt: TGTGCCAGCTCACCACCGCCAGGTACCCACGAGCAGTACTTC
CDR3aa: CASSPPPGTHEQYF

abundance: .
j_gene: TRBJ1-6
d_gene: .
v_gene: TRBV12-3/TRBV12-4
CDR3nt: TGTGCCAGCAGTCCTTCGAGGGGGGGCGATTCACCCCTCCACTTT
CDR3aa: CASSPSRGGDSPLHF

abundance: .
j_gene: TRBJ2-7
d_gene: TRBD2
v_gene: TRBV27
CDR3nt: TGTGCCAGCAGAGGACTAGCGGGAGGGCCAGTTCTACTGAAACCCTACGAGCAGTACTTC
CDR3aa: CASRGLAGGPVLLKPYEQYF

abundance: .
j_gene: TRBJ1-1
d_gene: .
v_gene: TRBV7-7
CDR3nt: TGTGCCAGCAGCTTGTTACAGGGCGCTGAAGCTTTCTTT
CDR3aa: CASSLLQGAEAFF

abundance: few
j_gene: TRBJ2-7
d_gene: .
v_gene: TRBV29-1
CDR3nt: TGCAGCGTTCTAACCGGGACCTCGCAGTACTTC
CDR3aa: CSVLTGTSQYF

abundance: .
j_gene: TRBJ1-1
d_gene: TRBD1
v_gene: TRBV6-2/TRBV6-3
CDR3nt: TGTGCCAGCAGTAGGGACAGGATGAACACTGAAGCTTTCTTT
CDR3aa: CASSRDRMNTEAFF

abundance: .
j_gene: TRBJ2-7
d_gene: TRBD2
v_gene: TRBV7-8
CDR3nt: TGTGCCAGCGGACCGGGTAGCGGGATCTACGAGCAGTACTTC
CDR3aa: CASGPGSGIYEQYF

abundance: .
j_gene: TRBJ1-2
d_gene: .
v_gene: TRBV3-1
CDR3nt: TGTGCCAGCAGCCCCCAGGGGAACTATGGCTACACCTTC
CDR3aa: CASSPQGNYGYTF

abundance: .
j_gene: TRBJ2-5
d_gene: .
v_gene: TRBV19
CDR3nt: TGTGCCAGTAGTATAGGATTGAAAGAGACCCAGTACTTC
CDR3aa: CASSIGLKETQYF

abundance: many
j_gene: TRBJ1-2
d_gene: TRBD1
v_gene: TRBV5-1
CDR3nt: TGCGCCAGCAGCTTGCAGGGCGGACAGGGGGCGAACTATGGCTACACCTTC
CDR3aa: CASSLQGGQGANYGYTF

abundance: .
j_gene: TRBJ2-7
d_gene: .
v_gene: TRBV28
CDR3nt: TGTGCCAGCAGCTCACCGTGGGTATCCGGGGGCTCAGCAGGATCCTACGAGCAGTACTTC
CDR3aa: CASSSPWVSGGSAGSYEQYF

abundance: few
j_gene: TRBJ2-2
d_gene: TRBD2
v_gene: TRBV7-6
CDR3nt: TGTGCCGGCCGCGGGGGATCGAACACCGGGGAGCTGTTTTTT
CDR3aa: CAGRGGSNTGELFF

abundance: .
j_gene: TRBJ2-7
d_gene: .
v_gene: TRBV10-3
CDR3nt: TGTGCCATCAGTGAGGGACCATCCTACGAGCAGTACTTC
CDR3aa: CAISEGPSYEQYF

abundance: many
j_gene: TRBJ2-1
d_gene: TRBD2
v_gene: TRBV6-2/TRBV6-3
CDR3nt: TGTGCCAGCATTAACCGGGAGGCCACCTACAATGAGCAGTTCTTC
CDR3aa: CASINREATYNEQFF

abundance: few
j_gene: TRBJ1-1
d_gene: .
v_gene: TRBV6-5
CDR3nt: TGTGCCAGCAGACAGTTGAACACTGAAGCTTTCTTT
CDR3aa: CASRQLNTEAFF

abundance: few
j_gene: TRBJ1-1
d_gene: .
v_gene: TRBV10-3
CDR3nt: TGTGCCATCAGGGGACGATCCGGTGAGACTGAAGCTTTCTTT
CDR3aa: CAIRGRSGETEAFF

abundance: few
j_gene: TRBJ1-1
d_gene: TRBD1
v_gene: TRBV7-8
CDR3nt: TGTGCCAGCAGCGAAGGGACAGACACTGAAGCTTTCTTT
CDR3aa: CASSEGTDTEAFF

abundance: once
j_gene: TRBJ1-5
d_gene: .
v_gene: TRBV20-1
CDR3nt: TGCAGTGCTAGAGGCAGCAATAGCAATCAGCCCCAGCATTTT
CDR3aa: CSARGSNSNQPQHF

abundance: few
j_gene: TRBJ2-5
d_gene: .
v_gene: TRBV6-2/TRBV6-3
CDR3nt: TGTGCCAGCAGTCGGACAAATCCACAAGAGACCCAGTACTTC
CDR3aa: CASSRTNPQETQYF

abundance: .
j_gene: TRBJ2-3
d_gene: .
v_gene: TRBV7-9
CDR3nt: TGTGCCAGCAGCGAAACGAGGACAGGGAGGGGTACAGATACGCAGTATTTT
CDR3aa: CASSETRTGRGTDTQYF

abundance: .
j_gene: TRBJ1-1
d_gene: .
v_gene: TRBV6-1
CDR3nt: TGTGCCAGCAGTGAGGCAGAAGCTTTCTTT
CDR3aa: CASSEAEAFF

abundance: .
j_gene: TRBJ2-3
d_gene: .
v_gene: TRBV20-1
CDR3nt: TGCAGTGCTAGAATTAAGCGGCTCCAGCGGGATACGCAGTATTTT
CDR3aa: CSARIKRLQRDTQYF

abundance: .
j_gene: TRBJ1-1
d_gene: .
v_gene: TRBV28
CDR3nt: TGTGCCAGCAGGTCTGCGGGGGGCGAGTTGAACACTGAAGCTTTCTTT
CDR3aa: CASRSAGGELNTEAFF

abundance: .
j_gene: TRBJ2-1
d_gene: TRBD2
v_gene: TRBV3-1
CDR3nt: TGTGCCAGCAGCCATGTGCATTTTGTAGGACTAGCGCTTTACAATGAGCAGTTCTTC
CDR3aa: CASSHVHFVGLALYNEQFF

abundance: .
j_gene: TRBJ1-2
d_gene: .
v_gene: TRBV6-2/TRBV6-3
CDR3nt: TGTGCCAGCACCAGAATTGATCTATATGGCTACACCTTC
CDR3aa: CASTRIDLYGYTF

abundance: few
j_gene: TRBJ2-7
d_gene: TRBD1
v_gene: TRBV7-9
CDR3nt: TGTGCCAGCAGCTTAAGGGGACAGGACGAGCAGTACTTC
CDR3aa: CASSLRGQDEQYF

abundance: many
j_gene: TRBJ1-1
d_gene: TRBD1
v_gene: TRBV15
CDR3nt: TGTGCCACCAGCAGAGTCCGGGACAGGGGGAACACTGAAGCTTTCTTT
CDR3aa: CATSRVRDRGNTEAFF

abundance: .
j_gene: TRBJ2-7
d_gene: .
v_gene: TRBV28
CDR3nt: TGTGCCAGCAGTCTAACCACCAGCGCCTGGGAGCAGTACTTC
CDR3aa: CASSLTTSAWEQYF

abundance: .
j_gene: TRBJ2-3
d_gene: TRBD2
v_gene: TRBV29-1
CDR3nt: TGCAGCGTTGACGGACTAGCGGGGAGCACAGATACGCAGTATTTT
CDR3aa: CSVDGLAGSTDTQYF

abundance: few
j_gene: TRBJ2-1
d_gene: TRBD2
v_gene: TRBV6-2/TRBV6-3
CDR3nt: TGTGCCAGCAGTACCCAAAGAACTAGCGGGAGCAATGAGCAGTTCTTC
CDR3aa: CASSTQRTSGSNEQFF

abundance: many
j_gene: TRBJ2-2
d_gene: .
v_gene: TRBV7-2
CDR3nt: TGTGCCAGCAGCCCCCGGCGGGCCGGGGAGCTGTTTTTT
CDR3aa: CASSPRRAGELFF

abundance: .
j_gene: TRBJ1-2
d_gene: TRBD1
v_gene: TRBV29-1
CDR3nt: TGCAGCGCAGGGGGAGTCTATGGCTACACCTTC
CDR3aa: CSAGGVYGYTF

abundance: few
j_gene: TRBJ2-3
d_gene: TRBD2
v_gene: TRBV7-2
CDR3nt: TGTGCCAGCAGCCCGACTAGCGGGGGGGCGCCAGATACGCAGTATTTT
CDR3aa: CASSPTSGGAPDTQYF

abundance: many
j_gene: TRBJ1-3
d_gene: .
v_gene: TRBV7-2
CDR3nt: TGTGCCAGCAGCGGGGGGACGGCGGTGGGCTCTGGAAACACCATATATTTT
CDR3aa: CASSGGTAVGSGNTIYF

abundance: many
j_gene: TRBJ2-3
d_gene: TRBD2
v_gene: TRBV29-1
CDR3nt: TGCAGCTCGGGACTAGCAGATACGCAGTATTTT
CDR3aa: CSSGLADTQYF

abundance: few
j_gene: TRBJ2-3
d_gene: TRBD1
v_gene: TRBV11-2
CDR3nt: TGTGCCAGCAGCCTACGGACAGGGACAGATACGCAGTATTTT
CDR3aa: CASSLRTGTDTQYF